This T cell receptor beta chain was documented in a study of spatial heterogeneity in lung cancer. Points from the study as a whole: Coverage of tumor T cells, an estimated figure, was approximately 7% for alpha and 13% to 15% for beta chains. Tracking of tumor mutation counts was seen in expanded intratumoral alpha and beta TCR counts.

This clonotype is large by share. Its antigen is undetermined. This beta chain was picked up by a library intended for alpha chains and is off target, so its count carries little meaning. Each TCR cDNA molecule bore a unique molecular identifier. TCRdb analysed the 5' RACE reads with MiXCR anew, one entry per CDR3 protein. The data contain more than 1,100 distinct CDR3 sequences, 20% to 25% of them singletons. Looked up from germline, CDR1 is DFQATT and CDR2 is SNEGSKA (reference sequence). The CDR3 runs 12 residues. Trimming removed 2 bases from V and 6 bases from J; junction bases left unmatched: 0. Time point meaning: sample taken at primary tumor resection.

This rearrangement joins TRBV20-1 to TRBJ2-2; 7 nucleotides match TRBD1. The sample consisted of lung tumor tissue, taken at surgery. The receptor comes from a male donor with early-stage non-small cell lung cancer. CDR3 residues: CSARQGAGELFF. Here the CDR3 DNA reads TGCAGTGCTAGACAGGGGGCCGGGGAGCTGTTTTTT.